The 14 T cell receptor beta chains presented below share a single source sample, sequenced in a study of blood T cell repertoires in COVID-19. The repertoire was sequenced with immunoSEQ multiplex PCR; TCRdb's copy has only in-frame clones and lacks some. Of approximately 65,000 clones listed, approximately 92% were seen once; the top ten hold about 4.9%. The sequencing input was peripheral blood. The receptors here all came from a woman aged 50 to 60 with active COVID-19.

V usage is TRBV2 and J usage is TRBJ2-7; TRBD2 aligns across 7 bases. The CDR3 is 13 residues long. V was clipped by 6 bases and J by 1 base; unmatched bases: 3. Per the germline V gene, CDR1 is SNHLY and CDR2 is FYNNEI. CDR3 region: CASRGGESYEQYF. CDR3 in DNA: TGTGCCAGCAGGGGGGGGGAGTCCTACGAGCAGTACTTC.

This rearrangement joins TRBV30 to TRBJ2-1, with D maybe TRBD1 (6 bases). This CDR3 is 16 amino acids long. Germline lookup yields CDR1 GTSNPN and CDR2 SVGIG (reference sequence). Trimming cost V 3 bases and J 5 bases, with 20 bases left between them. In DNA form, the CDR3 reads TGTGCCTGGAGCCCCCGAAAGGGGGACACTAACAATGAGCAGTTCTTC. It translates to CAWSPRKGDTNNEQFF.

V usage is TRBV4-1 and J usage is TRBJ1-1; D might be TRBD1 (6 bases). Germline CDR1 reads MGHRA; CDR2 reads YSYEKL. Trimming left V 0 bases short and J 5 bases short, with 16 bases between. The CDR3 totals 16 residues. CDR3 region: CASSQEISGGYTEAFF. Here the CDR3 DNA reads TGCGCCAGCAGCCAAGAGATAAGCGGGGGCTATACTGAAGCTTTCTTT.

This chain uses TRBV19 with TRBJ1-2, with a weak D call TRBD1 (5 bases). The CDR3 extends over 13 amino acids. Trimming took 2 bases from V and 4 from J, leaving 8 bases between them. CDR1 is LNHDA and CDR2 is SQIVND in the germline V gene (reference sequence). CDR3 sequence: CASSIRGSYGYTF. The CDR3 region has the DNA TGTGCCAGTAGTATAAGGGGCAGCTATGGCTACACCTTC. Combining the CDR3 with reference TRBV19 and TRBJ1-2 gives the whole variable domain DGGITQSPKYLFRKEGQNVTLSCEQNLNHDAMYWYRQDPGQGLRLIYYSQIVNDFQKGDIAEGYSVSREKKESFPLTVTSAQKNPTAFYLCASSIRGSYGYTFGSGTRLTVV.

The DNA of the CDR3 is TGTGCCAGCAGTATTACCAACACCCTCAGGGGCTATGGCACTGAAGCTTTCTTT. As protein: CASSITNTLRGYGTEAFF. The J gene is TRBJ1-1, the V gene TRBV6-2 or TRBV6-3; tentative D call: TRBD1 (6 bases). CDR3 length: 18 amino acids. Trimming took off 5 bases at V and 4 bases at J, with 26 bases between the two ends. Germline V gene data show CDR1 as MNHEY and CDR2 as SVGEGT.

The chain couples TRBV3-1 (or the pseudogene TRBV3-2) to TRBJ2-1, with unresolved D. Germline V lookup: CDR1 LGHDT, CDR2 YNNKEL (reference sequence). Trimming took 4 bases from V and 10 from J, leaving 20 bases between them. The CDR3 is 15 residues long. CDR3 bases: TGTGCCAGCAGCCCCGCCGATCAGATTTCGTCGGAGCAGTTCTTC. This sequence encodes CASSPADQISSEQFF.

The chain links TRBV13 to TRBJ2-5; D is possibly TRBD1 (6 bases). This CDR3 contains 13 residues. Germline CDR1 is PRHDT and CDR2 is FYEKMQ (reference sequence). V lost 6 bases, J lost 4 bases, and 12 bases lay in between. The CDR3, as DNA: TGTGCCAGCAGAACGACAGGAGGAGAGACCCAGTACTTC. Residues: CASRTTGGETQYF.

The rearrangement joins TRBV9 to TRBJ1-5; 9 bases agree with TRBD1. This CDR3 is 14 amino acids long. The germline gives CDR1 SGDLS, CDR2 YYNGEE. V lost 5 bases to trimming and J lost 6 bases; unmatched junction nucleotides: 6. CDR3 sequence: CASSEGQGGQPQHF. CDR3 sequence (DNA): TGTGCCAGCAGTGAGGGACAGGGTGGTCAGCCCCAGCATTTT.

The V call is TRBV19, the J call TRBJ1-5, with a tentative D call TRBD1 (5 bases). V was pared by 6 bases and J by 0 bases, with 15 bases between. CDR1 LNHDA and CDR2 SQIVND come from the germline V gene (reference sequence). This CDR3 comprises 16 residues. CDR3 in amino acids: CASSQGPAYSNQPQHF. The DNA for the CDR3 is TGTGCCAGTAGCCAGGGCCCAGCGTATAGCAATCAGCCCCAGCATTTT.

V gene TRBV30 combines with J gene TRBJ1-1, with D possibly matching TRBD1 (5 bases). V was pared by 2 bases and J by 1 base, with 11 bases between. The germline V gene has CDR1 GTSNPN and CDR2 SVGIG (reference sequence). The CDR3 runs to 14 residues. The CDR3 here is CAWSPSDKNTEAFF. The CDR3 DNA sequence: TGTGCCTGGAGTCCTTCGGACAAGAACACTGAAGCTTTCTTT. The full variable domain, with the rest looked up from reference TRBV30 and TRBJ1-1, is SQTIHQWPATLVQPVGSPLSLECTVEGTSNPNLYWYRQAAGRGLQLLFYSVGIGQISSEVPQNLSASRPQDRQFILSSKKLLLSDSGFYLCAWSPSDKNTEAFFGQGTRLTVV.

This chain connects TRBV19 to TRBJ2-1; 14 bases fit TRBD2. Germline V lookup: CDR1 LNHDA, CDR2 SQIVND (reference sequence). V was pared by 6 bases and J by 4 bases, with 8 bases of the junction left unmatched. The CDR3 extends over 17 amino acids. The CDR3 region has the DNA TGTGCCAGTAGGCCCCTGACTAGCGGGAGGGCTTACAATGAGCAGTTCTTC. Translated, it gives CASRPLTSGRAYNEQFF.

CDR3 protein: CSARTGGRYEQYF. In nucleotides, the CDR3 is TGCAGCGCACGGACAGGGGGGAGATACGAGCAGTACTTC. V gene TRBV29-1 combines with J gene TRBJ2-7; TRBD1 matches at 10 bases. CDR1 and CDR2 from the germline V gene are SQVTM and ANQGSEA. The V gene end was trimmed by 7 bases and the J gene end by 4 bases; junction bases not matched to a gene: 7. The length of the CDR3 is 13 residues.

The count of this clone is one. The CDR3 loop reads CASSLQTAYYNSPLHF. CDR3 in DNA: TGCGCCAGCAGCCTACAGACAGCGTACTATAATTCACCCCTCCACTTT. The chain recombines TRBV5-1 with TRBJ1-6; possible D gene TRBD1, 5 bases. Germline V lookup: CDR1 SGHRS, CDR2 YFSETQ. The ends were cut back, 4 bases at V and 3 bases at J, with 14 bases in the middle. The CDR3 runs 16 residues.

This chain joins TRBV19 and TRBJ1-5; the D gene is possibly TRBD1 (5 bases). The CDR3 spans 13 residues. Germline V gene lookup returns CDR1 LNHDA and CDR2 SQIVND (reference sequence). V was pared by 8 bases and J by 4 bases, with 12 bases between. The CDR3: CASVLGPNQPQHF. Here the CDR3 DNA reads TGTGCCAGTGTACTGGGGCCAAATCAGCCCCAGCATTTT.